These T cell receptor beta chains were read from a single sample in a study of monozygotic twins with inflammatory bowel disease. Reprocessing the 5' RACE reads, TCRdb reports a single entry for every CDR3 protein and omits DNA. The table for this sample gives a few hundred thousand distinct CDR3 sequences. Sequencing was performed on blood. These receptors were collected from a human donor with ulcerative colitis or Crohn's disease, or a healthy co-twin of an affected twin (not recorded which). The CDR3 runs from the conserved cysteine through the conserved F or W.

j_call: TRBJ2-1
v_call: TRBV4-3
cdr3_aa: CASSQDWGGTGTYNEQFF

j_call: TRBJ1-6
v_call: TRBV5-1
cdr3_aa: CASSLAGTGSGSPLHF

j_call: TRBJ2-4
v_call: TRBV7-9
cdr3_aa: CASSLGKRDRVAKNIQYF

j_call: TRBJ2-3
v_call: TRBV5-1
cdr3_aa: CASSAVLAGTQYF

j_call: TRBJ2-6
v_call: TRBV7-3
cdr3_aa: CASSSQGIMSSGANVLTF

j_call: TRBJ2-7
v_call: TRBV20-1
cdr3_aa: CSAWDPGTGDYEQYF

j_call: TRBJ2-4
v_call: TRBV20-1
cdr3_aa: CSARRLAGGPAKNIQYF

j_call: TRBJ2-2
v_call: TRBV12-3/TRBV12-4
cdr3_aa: CASRLLRQNDPGELFF

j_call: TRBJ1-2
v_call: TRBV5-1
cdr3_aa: CASRQTGGEYGYTF

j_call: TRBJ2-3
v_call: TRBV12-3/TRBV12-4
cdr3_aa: CASSLGVGFAQYF

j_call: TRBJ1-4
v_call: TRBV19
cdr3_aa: CASSIHGTGVPTTNEKLFF

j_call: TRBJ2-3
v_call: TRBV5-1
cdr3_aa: CASRLDDADTQYF

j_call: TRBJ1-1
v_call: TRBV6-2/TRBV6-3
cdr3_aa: CASKNRDMNTEAFF

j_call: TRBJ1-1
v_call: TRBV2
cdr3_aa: CAGMRVGTRNTEAFF

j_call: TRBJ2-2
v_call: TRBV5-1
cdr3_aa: CASSLAQNTGELFF

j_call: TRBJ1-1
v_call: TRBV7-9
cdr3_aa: CASSPDYTEAFF

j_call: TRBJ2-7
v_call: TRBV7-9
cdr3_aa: CASSLGAGQERYF

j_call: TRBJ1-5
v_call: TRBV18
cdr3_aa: CASSPPGRINQPQHF

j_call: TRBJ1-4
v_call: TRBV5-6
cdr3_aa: CASSLIGTYLEGEKLFF

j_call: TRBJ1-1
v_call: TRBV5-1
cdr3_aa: CASSLVGATEAFF

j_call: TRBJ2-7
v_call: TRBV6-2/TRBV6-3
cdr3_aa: CASSPGLAGAPRKYF

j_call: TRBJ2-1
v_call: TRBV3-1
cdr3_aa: CASSLLAGILNEQFF

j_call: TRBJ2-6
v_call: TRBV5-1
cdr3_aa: CASSPDRTGANVLTF

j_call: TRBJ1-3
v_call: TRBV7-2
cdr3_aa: CASSLSGTAFSGNTIYF

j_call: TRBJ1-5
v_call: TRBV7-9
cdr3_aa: CASIRQGNSNQPQHF

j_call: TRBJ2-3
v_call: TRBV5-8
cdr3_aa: CASSSGLVVADTQYF

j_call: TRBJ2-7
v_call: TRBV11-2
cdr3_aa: CASSLVQVTYEQYF

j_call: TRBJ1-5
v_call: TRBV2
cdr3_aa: CASNKEYSNQPQHF

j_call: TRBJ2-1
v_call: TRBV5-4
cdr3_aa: CASSLPGQGTNEQFF

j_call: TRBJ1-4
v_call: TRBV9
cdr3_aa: CASSRGQGAAEKLFF

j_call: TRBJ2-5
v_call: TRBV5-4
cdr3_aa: CASSLSGQGGETQYF

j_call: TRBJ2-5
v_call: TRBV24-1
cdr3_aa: CATSWTSGVQETQYF

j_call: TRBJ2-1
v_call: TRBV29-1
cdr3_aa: CSVRSGGASAYNEQFF

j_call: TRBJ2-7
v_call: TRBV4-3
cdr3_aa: CASSQERGQGFDEQYF

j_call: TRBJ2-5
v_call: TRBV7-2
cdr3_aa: CASSLAKPRQETQYF

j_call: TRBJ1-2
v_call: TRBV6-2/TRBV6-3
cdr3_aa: CASSYDTGGYGYTF

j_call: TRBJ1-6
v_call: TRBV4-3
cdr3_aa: CASSQRGISGSPLHF

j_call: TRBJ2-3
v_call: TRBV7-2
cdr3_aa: CASSPVSHRTQYF

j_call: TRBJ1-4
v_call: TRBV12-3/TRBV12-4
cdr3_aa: CASSPGTGRDEKLFF

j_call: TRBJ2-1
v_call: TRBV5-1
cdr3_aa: CASSLGTADNEQFF

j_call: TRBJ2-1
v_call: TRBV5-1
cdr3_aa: CASSPWDRDYNEQFF

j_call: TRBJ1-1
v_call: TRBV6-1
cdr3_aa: CASIEGGQGPTEAFF

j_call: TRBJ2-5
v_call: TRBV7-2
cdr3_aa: CASSYYSTGYQETQYF

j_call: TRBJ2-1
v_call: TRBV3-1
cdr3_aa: CASSSRGAYNEQFF

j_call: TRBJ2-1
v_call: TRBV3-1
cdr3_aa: CASSPTRRGGPHEQFF

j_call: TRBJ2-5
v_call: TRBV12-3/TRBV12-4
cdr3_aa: CASSFVAGAGTQYF

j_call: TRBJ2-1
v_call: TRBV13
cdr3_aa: CASSLFNGGFYNEQFF

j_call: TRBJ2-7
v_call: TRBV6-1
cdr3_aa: CASGETGQGYEQYF

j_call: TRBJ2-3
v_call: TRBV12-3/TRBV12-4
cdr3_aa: CASTSGLLTDTQYF

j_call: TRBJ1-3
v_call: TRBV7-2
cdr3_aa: CASSQWGSGNTIYF

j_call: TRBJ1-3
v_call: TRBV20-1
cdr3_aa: CSARDSGGGNTIYF

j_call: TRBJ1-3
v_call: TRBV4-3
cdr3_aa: CASSQDLTGDLGNTIYF

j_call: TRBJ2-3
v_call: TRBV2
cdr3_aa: CASSEAVTAWGIAQYF

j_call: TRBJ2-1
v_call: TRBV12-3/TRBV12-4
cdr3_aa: CASSFKAGPPYNEQFF